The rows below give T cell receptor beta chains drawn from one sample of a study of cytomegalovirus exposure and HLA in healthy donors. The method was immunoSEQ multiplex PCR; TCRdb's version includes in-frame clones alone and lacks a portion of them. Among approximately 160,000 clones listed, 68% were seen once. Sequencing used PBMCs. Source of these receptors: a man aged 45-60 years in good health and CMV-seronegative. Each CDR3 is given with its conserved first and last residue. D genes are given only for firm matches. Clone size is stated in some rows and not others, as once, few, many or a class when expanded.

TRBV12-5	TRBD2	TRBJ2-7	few	CASSPSGGFSYEQYF	TGTGCTAGTTCCCCTAGCGGGGGGTTCTCCTACGAGCAGTACTTC
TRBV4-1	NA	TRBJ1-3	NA	CASSPKQAGNTIYF	TGCGCCAGCAGCCCGAAGCAGGCTGGAAACACCATATATTTT
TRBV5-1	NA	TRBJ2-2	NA	CASSFGAASISTGELFF	TGCGCCAGCAGCTTTGGGGCCGCGTCGATTTCTACCGGGGAGCTGTTTTTT
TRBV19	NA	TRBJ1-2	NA	CASSIDLGPTRNYGYTF	TGTGCCAGTAGTATAGACCTGGGGCCCACAAGGAACTATGGCTACACCTTC
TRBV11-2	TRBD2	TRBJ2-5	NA	CASSLSGRGQETQYF	TGTGCCAGCAGCTTATCGGGGAGGGGTCAAGAGACCCAGTACTTC
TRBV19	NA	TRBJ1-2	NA	CASAGVWGGYTF	TGTGCCAGCGCAGGGGTATGGGGAGGCTACACCTTC
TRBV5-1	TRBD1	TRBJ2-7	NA	CASSSGQADSYEQYF	TGCGCCAGCAGCTCCGGACAGGCGGATAGCTACGAGCAGTACTTC
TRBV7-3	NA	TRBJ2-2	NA	CASSPSQGNTGELFF	TGTGCCAGCAGCCCCAGCCAGGGCAACACCGGGGAGCTGTTTTTT
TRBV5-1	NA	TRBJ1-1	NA	CASSNIPTGLNTEAFF	TGCGCCAGCAGCAATATACCTACAGGGTTGAACACTGAAGCTTTCTTT
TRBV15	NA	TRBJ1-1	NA	CATSSAPFTGRTEAFF	TGTGCCACCAGCAGTGCCCCATTTACAGGGCGGACTGAAGCTTTCTTT
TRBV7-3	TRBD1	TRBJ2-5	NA	CASSPQTGTMETQYF	TGTGCCAGCAGCCCCCAGACAGGGACAATGGAGACCCAGTACTTC
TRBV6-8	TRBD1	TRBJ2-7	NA	CASSWTGKPYEQYF	TGTGCCAGCAGTTGGACAGGGAAGCCCTACGAGCAGTACTTC
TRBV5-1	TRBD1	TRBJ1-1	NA	CASSPTGMGTEAFF	TGCGCCAGCTCCCCGACAGGGATGGGGACTGAAGCTTTCTTT
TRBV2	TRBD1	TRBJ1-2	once	CASSFNRGNGYTF	TGTGCCAGCAGTTTTAACAGGGGGAATGGCTACACCTTC
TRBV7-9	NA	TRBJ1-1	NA	CASSLQGNTEAFF	TGTGCCAGCAGCCTTCAGGGTAACACTGAAGCTTTCTTT
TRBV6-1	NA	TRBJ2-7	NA	CASSEAQGSYEQYF	TGTGCCAGCAGTGAAGCTCAGGGCTCCTACGAGCAGTACTTC
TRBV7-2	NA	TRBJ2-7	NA	CASSLLGVGQYF	TGTGCCAGCAGCTTATTGGGAGTAGGGCAGTACTTC
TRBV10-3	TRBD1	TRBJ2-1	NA	CAIRGTGGNEQFF	TGTGCCATCAGAGGGACAGGGGGAAATGAGCAGTTCTTC
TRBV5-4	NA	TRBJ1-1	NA	CASSYTGKTTEAFF	TGTGCCAGCAGTTACACAGGGAAGACGACTGAAGCTTTCTTT
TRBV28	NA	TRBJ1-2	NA	CASADTSNYGYTF	TGTGCCAGCGCGGACACCAGTAACTATGGCTACACCTTC
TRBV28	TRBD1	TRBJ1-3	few	CASSLGRTGLSGNTIYF	TGTGCCAGCAGTTTAGGGAGGACAGGCCTCTCTGGAAACACCATATATTTT
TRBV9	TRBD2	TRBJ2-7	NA	CASSATSGGALYEQYF	TGTGCCAGCAGCGCGACTAGCGGGGGGGCTCTCTACGAGCAGTACTTC
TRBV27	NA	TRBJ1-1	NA	CATGGVGHTEAFF	TGTGCCACGGGGGGGGTGGGTCACACTGAAGCTTTCTTT
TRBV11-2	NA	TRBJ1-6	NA	CASSLGVGGGSPLHF	TGTGCCAGCAGCTTGGGAGTGGGAGGAGGTTCACCCCTCCACTTT
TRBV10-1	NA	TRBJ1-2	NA	CASSESSSAGGYTF	TGCGCCAGCAGTGAGTCTAGCTCCGCCGGTGGCTACACCTTC
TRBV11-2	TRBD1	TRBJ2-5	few	CASSLRGRMGETQYF	TGTGCCAGCAGCCTCAGGGGGCGCATGGGGGAGACCCAGTACTTC
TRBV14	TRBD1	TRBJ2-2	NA	CASSRQGARTGELFF	TGTGCCAGCAGTCGACAGGGGGCACGGACCGGGGAGCTGTTTTTT
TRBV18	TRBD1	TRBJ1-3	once	CASSPLQGAGNTIYF	TGTGCCAGCTCACCTCTCCAGGGGGCTGGAAACACCATATATTTT
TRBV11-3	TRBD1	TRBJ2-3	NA	CASSLGTGGAADTQYF	TGTGCCAGCAGCTTAGGGACAGGGGGCGCGGCAGATACGCAGTATTTT
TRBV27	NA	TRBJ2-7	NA	CASSRLRGAPSHEQYF	TGTGCCAGCAGCCGACTACGGGGGGCCCCATCCCACGAGCAGTACTTC
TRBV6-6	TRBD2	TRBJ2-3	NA	CASTGLAGGVDTQYF	TGTGCCAGCACCGGACTAGCGGGGGGGGTAGATACGCAGTATTTT
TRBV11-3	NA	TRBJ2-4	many	CASSSLGEENIQYF	TGTGCCAGCAGCTCCCTCGGGGAGGAAAACATTCAGTACTTC
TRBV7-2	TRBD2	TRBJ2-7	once	CASSWALAEYYEQYF	TGTGCCAGCAGCTGGGCCCTAGCGGAGTACTACGAGCAGTACTTC
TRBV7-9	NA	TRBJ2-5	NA	CASSLARAEETQYF	TGTGCCAGCAGCTTAGCGAGGGCAGAAGAGACCCAGTACTTC
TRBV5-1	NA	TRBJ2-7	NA	CASSLPGDEQYF	TGCGCCAGCAGCTTGCCAGGGGACGAGCAGTACTTC
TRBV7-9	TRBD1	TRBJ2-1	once	CASSSIPGQGNEQFF	TGTGCCAGCAGCTCAATCCCGGGACAGGGTAATGAGCAGTTCTTC
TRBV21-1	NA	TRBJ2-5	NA	CASRKGGLANTQYF	TGTGCCAGCAGGAAAGGTGGGCTCGCAAATACCCAGTACTTC
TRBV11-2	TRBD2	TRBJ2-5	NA	CASGNSGGLETQYF	TGTGCCAGCGGAAATAGCGGGGGCCTAGAGACCCAGTACTTC
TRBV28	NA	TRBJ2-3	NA	CASSLFTDTQYF	TGTGCCAGCAGTCTTTTTACAGATACGCAGTATTTT
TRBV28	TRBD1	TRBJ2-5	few	CASSLGTGAKETQYF	TGTGCCAGCAGTTTAGGGACAGGGGCTAAAGAGACCCAGTACTTC
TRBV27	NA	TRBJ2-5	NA	CASSSIGAPETQYF	TGTGCCAGCAGTTCTATAGGAGCCCCAGAGACCCAGTACTTC
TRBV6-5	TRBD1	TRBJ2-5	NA	CASRVRGHEETQYF	TGTGCCAGCAGGGTCAGGGGGCACGAAGAGACCCAGTACTTC
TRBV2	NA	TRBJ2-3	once	CASSEVGAKRTDTQYF	TGTGCCAGCAGTGAAGTGGGGGCCAAGCGCACAGATACGCAGTATTTT
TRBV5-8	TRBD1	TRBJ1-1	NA	CATFFRDRVNTEAFF	TGTGCCACCTTCTTCCGGGACAGGGTAAACACTGAAGCTTTCTTT
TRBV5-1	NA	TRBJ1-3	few	CASSQGSGNTIYF	TGCGCCAGCAGCCAGGGGTCAGGAAACACCATATATTTT
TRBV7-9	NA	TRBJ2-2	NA	CASSGLGGNTGELFF	TGTGCCAGCAGCGGCCTCGGGGGGAACACCGGGGAGCTGTTTTTT
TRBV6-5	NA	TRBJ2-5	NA	CASSFAPRRETQYF	TGTGCCAGCAGTTTCGCTCCGAGGCGGGAGACCCAGTACTTC
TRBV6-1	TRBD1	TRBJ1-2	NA	CASTITPGQGVGYTF	TGTGCCAGCACAATCACACCGGGACAGGGGGTTGGCTACACCTTC
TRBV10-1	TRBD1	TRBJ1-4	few	CASSESGQGTVINEKLFF	TGCGCCAGCAGTGAGTCGGGACAGGGGACTGTCATTAATGAAAAACTGTTTTTT
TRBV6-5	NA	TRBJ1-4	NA	CASSYGSAANEKLFF	TGTGCCAGCAGTTACGGCTCCGCGGCTAATGAAAAACTGTTTTTT
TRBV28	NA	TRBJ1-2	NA	CASSLGPHKSGHTF	TGTGCCAGCAGTCTCGGCCCTCATAAGAGCGGCCACACCTTC
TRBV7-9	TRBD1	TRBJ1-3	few	CASSGQGAGGNTIYF	TGTGCCAGCAGCGGACAGGGGGCAGGGGGAAACACCATATATTTT
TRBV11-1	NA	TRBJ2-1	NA	CASTPGLTYNEQFF	TGTGCCAGCACCCCGGGACTGACCTACAATGAGCAGTTCTTC
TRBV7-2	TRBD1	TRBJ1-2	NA	CASSTRQGRGRGGGYTF	TGTGCCAGCAGCACACGCCAAGGCAGGGGGCGGGGGGGTGGCTACACCTTC